This T cell receptor beta chain was identified during a study of blood T cell repertoires in COVID-19. About the research overall: The origin of the acute and convalescent COVID-19 samples was the United States, Italy and Spain.

Methods used by the authors: It was from reference gene primer amplification that nucleated cell counts were estimated. The table came from immunoSEQ multiplex PCR; TCRdb's copy has only in-frame clones and leaves some out. That table furnishes V, J and clone size, whereas the DNA furnished D and trimming. The sample shows approximately 120,000 clones, about 85% of them seen only once. V was clipped by 1 base and J by 2 bases, with 15 bases between them. The CDR3 has 17 amino acids. The germline V gene encodes CDR1 SGHVS and CDR2 FQNEAQ. This TCR was recovered from a man of 80 years or more with active or convalescent COVID-19. Material: peripheral blood. The chain is built from TRBV7-8 and TRBJ1-5; TRBD1 might be the D (6 bases). CDR3 nucleotide sequence: TGTGCCAGCAGCTTAGACCTAAACAGGGTGGGCAATCAGCCCCAGCATTTT. Translation gives CASSLDLNRVGNQPQHF. The whole variable domain, remainder taken from reference TRBV7-8 and TRBJ1-5, is GAGVSQSPRYKVAKRGQDVALRCDPISGHVSLFWYQQALGQGPEFLTYFQNEAQLDKSGLPSDRFFAERPEGSVSTLKIQRTQQEDSAVYLCASSLDLNRVGNQPQHFGDGTRLSIL.